This T cell receptor (beta chain) was sequenced during a study of blood T cell repertoires in COVID-19 (dated by TCRdb to the early 2020s). For context, the study as a whole: Samples from collaborators originated in the United States, Italy and Spain and spanned both the acute and convalescent phases of COVID-19. Deeply sampled blood TCRbeta repertoires from subjects exposed to, actively infected with, or recovered from COVID-19 were included in the dataset. Samples were obtained from the ongoing ImmuneRACE study (first 160 participants) and from about 1,300 subjects provided by 6 global collaborators. Where HLA class I and class II types were available, the types were taken from metadata supplied by the sample provider, not from assay-based typing. The prospective study material was composed of cDNA or gDNA derived from T cells, B-cell-depleted T cells, or PBMCs. The repertoires were released in a freely available public database intended as a resource for research on the immune response to SARS-CoV-2. Sample metadata almost always included a de-identified subject ID, COVID-19 status, age in years and sex. Overall study outcomes, separate from this receptor: The quantity of clinical and demographic metadata differed by source and by participant and was supplied without curation.

Whole blood was collected in K2EDTA tubes by collaborating institutions according to the institutions' own protocols. For TCRbeta analysis, collaborator samples were shipped as frozen whole blood, as isolated PBMCs, or as DNA extracted from either sample type. About this clone: The specificity of this receptor is unknown. Nothing much larger sits one base from this clone, and base qualities are not available.

The CDR3 starts with the cysteine, ends with the phenylalanine, and has 17 residues. The CDR3 DNA has 51 bases and is translated from base 1. V lost 5 bases and J lost 8 bases; the stretch between them is 27 bases long. CDR1 and CDR2, per the germline V gene, are MDHEN and SYDVKM. The immunoSEQ Assay, a bias-controlled multiplex PCR, was used to amplify TCRbeta CDR3 regions from genomic DNA. The source study handled its data this way. Within the assay, amplification of reference gene primers was used to estimate how many nucleated cells each sample contained. To quantify the absolute abundance of each unique TCRbeta CDR3 rearrangement, sequence reads were collapsed and filtered. For each sample, productive Simpson clonality was calculated as the square root of Simpson's diversity index across productive rearrangements. Here the immuneACCESS table is served through TCRdb, limited to in-frame sequences with V and J called. Missing clones are a known gap in these copies; in checked studies unresolved V genes cover under half, and the rest lacks a known reason. Clonal size and the V and J genes are those of that table, whereas D and trimming came from the DNA. This sample gives about 190,000 clones in total; roughly 80% of them show up just once. Approximately 13% of the sample is taken by the ten largest.

The chain is assembled from TRBV28 and TRBJ1-1; possibly the D gene is TRBD1, per 5 matching bases. Sequencing was done on a sample of peripheral blood. This receptor was taken from a woman between 50 and 59 years old with acute or convalescent COVID-19. CDR3 reads: CASSRQGGVGGSTEAFF. The base sequence is TGTGCCAGCAGTAGGCAGGGAGGAGTGGGGGGTTCCACCGAAGCTTTCTTT.